This T cell receptor (beta chain) was recovered during a study of T cell responses to AZD1222 COVID-19 vaccine (dated by TCRdb to about 2021). Regarding the research as a whole: A total of just over 230 trial participants underwent TCR sequencing, of whom 200 to 220 had received two doses of AZD1222 and around 25 had received two doses of the MenACWY control vaccine. Trial participants were enrolled by age into subgroups of 18-55, 56-69 and 70-plus years, and around 140, 26 and 57 TCR-sequenced participants, respectively, were included in these subgroups. Findings and caveats that apply to the study as a whole: In the small 56-69-year group, the increase in depth fell short of significance, most likely because of low power. Epitopes outside the regions mutated in the B.1.351 and B.1.1.7 variants were reportedly recognized by nearly half of the unique spike-specific TCRs. No day 14 peak-response samples were available, so repertoires were characterized only after the peak T cell response. Most participants were white British and females outnumbered males, and the authors suggested that clonal diversity may have been underestimated. The vaccine-associated CD4 TCRs covered the entire spike protein, and the dominant responses fell in regions 160-218 and 743-854. Conclusions about previously exposed vaccinees are limited, since just six AZD1222 recipients were seropositive for SARS-CoV-2 at baseline. After two AZD1222 doses, both the breadth and the depth of spike-specific TCRs were significantly higher than at day 0 and than in MenACWY recipients.

This specimen's time point label, interpreted: about 28 days (+/-7) after the second vaccine dose. AZD1222 recipients whose second dose came at about 4 weeks and those whose second dose came at about 12 weeks were combined into one group, since spike-specific TCR depth and breadth did not differ between the two schedules. Vaccinee samples came from UK trials COV001 and COV002, including a single-blind randomized controlled phase 2/3 trial of AZD1222 (ChAdOx1 nCoV-19) in healthy adults. Trial participant PBMC samples were collected at day 0 and day 28 after the second dose for TCRbeta chain sequencing. The CDR3 regions of human TCRbeta chains were analyzed by immunosequencing. For the original study's pipeline: Repertoire TCRs were checked for matches against a reference library of SARS-CoV-2-specific TCRs that had been generated using the MIRA antigen-specificity platform. Breadth was defined as the fraction of unique TCRs that were SARS-CoV-2-associated, and depth was defined as the fraction of total T cells that were SARS-CoV-2-associated. Using the MIRA data, each spike-specific TCR was assigned both to the spike region to which the TCR was reactive and to a CD4 or CD8 class. Log10-transformed breadth and depth values were compared by one-way ANOVA with Sidak's multiple comparisons tests. Imported from immuneACCESS, the table was reduced by TCRdb to in-frame sequences with V and J called. These copies leave out some clones; in studies compared against another copy, an unresolved V gene accounts for under half, and the cause of the remainder is not known. V, J and clone size are those of that table, while D and trimming were read from the DNA. The sample table lists 60,000 to 75,000 clones, under 90% of them with a count of one. 5.5% to 8% of the sample comes from the top ten.

Note on this clone: Its specific antigen is unknown. No much larger clone is present one base from it, and per-base qualities are unavailable.

This sequence was found in an adult who received the AZD1222 COVID-19 vaccine. The sequenced sample was peripheral blood, obtained 28 days after the second AZD1222 dose.

The nucleotide sequence is TGCGCCAGCAGCACCGGACAGGGGGCGTATGGCTACACCTTC. Its protein is CASSTGQGAYGYTF. Recombination linked TRBV5-1 to TRBJ1-2, and 11 junction bases match TRBD1. Per the germline V gene, SGHRS is the CDR1 and YFSETQ is the CDR2. From cysteine to phenylalanine, the CDR3 is 14 amino acids long. The entry retains the CDR3 DNA only, 42 bases that are in frame from base 1. Germline trimming amounts to 4 bases on V and 5 bases on J, with 4 as the count of junction bases outside the gene matches.